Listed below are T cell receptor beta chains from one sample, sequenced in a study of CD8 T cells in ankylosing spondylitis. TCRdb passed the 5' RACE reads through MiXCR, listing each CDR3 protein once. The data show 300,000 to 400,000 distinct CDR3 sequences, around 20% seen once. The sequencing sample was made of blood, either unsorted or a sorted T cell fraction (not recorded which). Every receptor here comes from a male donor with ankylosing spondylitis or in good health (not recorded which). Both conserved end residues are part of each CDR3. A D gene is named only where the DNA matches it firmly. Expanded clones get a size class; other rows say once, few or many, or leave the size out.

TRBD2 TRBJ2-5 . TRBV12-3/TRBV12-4 TGTGCCAGCAGGACCGGGACTACTCCTACAGAGACCCAGTACTTC CASRTGTTPTETQYF
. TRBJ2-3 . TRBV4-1 TGCGCCAGCAGTGGGAGCGGCCTCCTCGGCACAGATACGCAGTATTTT CASSGSGLLGTDTQYF
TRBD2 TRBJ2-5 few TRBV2 TGTGCCACCCGACTAGCGGGGGTACAAGAGACCCAGTACTTC CATRLAGVQETQYF
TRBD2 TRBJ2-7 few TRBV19 TGTGCCAGTAGTATAAAGGGCGGGAGGGAGCAGTACTTC CASSIKGGREQYF
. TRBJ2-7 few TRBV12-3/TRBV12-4 TGTGCCAGCAGTTTAGTCCCAAATACGGTGTCCTACGAGCAGTACTTC CASSLVPNTVSYEQYF
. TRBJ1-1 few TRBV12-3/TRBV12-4 TGTGCCAGCAGTTTGAGGGGGGGGGTAAACACTGAAGCTTTCTTT CASSLRGGVNTEAFF
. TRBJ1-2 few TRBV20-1 TGCAGTGCTAAACAGGGCATCTATGGCTACACCTTC CSAKQGIYGYTF
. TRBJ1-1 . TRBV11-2 TGTGCCAGCAGCTTAGATTTGGGCCCTGAAGCTTTCTTT CASSLDLGPEAFF
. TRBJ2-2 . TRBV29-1 TGCAGCGTTGCGGAGAACACCGGGGAGCTGTTTTTT CSVAENTGELFF
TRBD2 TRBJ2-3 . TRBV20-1 TGCAGTGCTAGAGGACTAGCAGCAGATACGCAGTATTTT CSARGLAADTQYF
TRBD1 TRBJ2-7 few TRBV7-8 TGTGCCAGCAGCTCCCCGGGACAGGGTCGGGAGCAGTACTTC CASSSPGQGREQYF
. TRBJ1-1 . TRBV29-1 TGCAGCGTTGAAAACAGCAACACTGAAGCTTTCTTT CSVENSNTEAFF
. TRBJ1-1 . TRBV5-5 TGTGCCAGCAGCTTGGGACAGTCAGAAGGCACTGAAGCTTTCTTT CASSLGQSEGTEAFF
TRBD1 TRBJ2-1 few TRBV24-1 TGTGCCACCAGTGATCCGGACAGGTTCTACAATGAGCAGTTCTTC CATSDPDRFYNEQFF
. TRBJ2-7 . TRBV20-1 TGCAGTGCTAGAGAGGAGGGGTCAGCCGAGCAGTACTTC CSAREEGSAEQYF
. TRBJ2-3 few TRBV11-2 TGTGCCAGCAGCTTAGAAGTGGGGCCAGCAGATACGCAGTATTTT CASSLEVGPADTQYF
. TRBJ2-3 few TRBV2 TGTGCCAGCAGTCCCCGCCAGGGGATGGTAGATACGCAGTATTTT CASSPRQGMVDTQYF
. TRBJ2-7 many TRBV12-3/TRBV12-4 TGTGCCAGCAGTTCTCCAGGGAGCATTTACGAGCAGTACTTC CASSSPGSIYEQYF
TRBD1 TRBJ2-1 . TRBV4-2 TGTGCCAGCAGCCAAGACGACGGGACAGGGTACGGGTACAATGAGCAGTTCTTC CASSQDDGTGYGYNEQFF
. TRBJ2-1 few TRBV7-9 TGTGCCAGCAGCCCGAGGGACCAGACGTCCTACAATGAGCAGTTCTTC CASSPRDQTSYNEQFF
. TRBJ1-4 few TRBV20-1 TGCAGTGCTAGATGGGCAGGGCCCACCCTGGGGGTTGAAAAACTGTTTTTT CSARWAGPTLGVEKLFF
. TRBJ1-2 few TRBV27 TGTGCCAGCAGTTTCGGTATAGGCAGTAACTATGGCTACACCTTC CASSFGIGSNYGYTF
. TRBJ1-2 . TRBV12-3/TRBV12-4 TGTGCCAGCTCGTTCGGCGGGTCCCCTGGCTACACCTTC CASSFGGSPGYTF
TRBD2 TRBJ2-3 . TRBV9 TGTGCCAGCAGCGGGGCGACTAGCGGGGGAACCACAGATACGCAGTATTTT CASSGATSGGTTDTQYF
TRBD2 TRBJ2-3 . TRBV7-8 TGTGCCAGCAGCTTACGACTAGCGGGGGAGCAAGGAGATACGCAGTATTTT CASSLRLAGEQGDTQYF
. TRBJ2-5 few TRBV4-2 TGTGCCAGCAGCCAGGAAACGTCGGGCTTTCAGACCCAGTACTTC CASSQETSGFQTQYF
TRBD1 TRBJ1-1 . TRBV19 TGTGCCAGTAGTATAGGTGGACAGGGGGAAGCTTTCTTT CASSIGGQGEAFF
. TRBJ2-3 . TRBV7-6 TGTGCCAGCAGCTTATGGCAGGTTGGGGCAGATACGCAGTATTTT CASSLWQVGADTQYF
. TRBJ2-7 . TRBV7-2 TGTGCCAGCAGCGAAATAGGTATCTCCTACGAGCAGTACTTC CASSEIGISYEQYF
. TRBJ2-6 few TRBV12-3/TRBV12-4 TGTGCCAGCAGTTCAGGGACTGGGGCCAACGTCCTGACTTTC CASSSGTGANVLTF
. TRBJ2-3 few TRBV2 TGTGCCAGCACACCCAGGTCAGGCAACGCAGATACGCAGTATTTT CASTPRSGNADTQYF
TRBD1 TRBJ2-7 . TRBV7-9 TGTGCCAGCAGCCCACCGGGGACAGGGCCCACCTACGAGCAGTACTTC CASSPPGTGPTYEQYF
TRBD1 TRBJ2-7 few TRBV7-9 TGTGCCAGCCAAACCGGGACAGCATACGAGCAGTACTTC CASQTGTAYEQYF
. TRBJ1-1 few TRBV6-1 TGTGCCAGCAGTGGGAGAATGGGGACTGAAGCTTTCTTT CASSGRMGTEAFF
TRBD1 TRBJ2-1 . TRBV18 TGTGCCAGCTCACCTACCATCGACAGGGATAAGGACAATGAGCAGTTCTTC CASSPTIDRDKDNEQFF
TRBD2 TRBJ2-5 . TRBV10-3 TGTGCCACACTGGACCCTAGCGGGGGGTTTAGGGAGACCCAGTACTTC CATLDPSGGFRETQYF
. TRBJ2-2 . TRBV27 TGTGCCAGCAGTTTATCCCCTTATAACACCGGGGAGCTGTTTTTT CASSLSPYNTGELFF
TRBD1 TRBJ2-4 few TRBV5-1 TGCGCCAGCAGCTTGATCGGACAGGGGTGGGACATTCAGTACTTC CASSLIGQGWDIQYF
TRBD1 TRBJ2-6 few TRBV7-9 TGTGCCAGCAGACCCGGGACAGGGGGAACTGGGGCCAACGTCCTGACTTTC CASRPGTGGTGANVLTF
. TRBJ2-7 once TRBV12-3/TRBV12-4 TGTGCCAGCAGTTTTGTCTTCGTGGCCGGGGAAGAGAACCAGTACTTC CASSFVFVAGEENQYF
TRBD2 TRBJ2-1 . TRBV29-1 TGCAGAGTTGAAGGGCGGGGGGTGAGAGGCAATGAGCAGTTCTTC CRVEGRGVRGNEQFF